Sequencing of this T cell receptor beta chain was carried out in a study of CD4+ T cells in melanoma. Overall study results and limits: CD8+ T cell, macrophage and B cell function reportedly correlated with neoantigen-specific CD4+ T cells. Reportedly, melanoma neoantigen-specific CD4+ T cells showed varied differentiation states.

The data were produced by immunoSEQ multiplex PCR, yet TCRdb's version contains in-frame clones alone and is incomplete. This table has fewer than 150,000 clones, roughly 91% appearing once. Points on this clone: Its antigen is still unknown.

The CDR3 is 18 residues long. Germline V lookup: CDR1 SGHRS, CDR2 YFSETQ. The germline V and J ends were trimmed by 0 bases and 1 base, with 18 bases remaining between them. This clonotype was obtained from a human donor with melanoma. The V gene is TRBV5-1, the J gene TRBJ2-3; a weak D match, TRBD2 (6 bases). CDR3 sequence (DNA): TGCGCCAGCAGCTTGGCCCCCGTTAACCGCGGGGGCACAGATACGCAGTATTTT. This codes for CASSLAPVNRGGTDTQYF.